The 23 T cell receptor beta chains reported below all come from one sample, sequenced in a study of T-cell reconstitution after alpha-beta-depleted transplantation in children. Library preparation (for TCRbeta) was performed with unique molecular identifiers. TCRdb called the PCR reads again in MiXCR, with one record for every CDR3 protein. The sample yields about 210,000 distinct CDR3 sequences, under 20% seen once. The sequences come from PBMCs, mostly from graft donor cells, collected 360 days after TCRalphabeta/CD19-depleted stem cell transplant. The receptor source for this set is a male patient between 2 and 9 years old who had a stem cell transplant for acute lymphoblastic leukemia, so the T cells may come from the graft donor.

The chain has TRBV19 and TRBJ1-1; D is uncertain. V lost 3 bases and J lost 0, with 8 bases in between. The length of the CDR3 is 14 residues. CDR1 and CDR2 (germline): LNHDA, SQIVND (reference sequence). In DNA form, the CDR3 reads TGTGCCAGTAGTATCGGACGGCTGAACACTGAAGCTTTCTTT. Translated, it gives CASSIGRLNTEAFF.

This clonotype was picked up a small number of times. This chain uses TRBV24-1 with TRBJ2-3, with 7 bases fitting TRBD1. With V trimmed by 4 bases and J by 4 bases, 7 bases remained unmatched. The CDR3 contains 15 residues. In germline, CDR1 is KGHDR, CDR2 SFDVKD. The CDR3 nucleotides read TGTGCCACCAGTGAAACAGGGGTTGGGGCAGATACGCAGTATTTT. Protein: CATSETGVGADTQYF.

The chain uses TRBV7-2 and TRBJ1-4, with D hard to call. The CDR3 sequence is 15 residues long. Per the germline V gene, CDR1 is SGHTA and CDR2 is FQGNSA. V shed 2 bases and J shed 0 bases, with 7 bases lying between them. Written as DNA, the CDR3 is TGTGCCAGCAGCTTACAGGCAGCAACTAATGAAAAACTGTTTTTT. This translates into CASSLQAATNEKLFF.

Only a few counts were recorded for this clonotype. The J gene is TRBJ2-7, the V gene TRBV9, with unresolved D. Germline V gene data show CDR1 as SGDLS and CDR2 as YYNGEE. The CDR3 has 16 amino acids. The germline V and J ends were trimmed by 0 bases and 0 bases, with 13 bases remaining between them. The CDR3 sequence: CASSVEASVLSYEQYF. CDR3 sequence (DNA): TGTGCCAGCAGCGTAGAGGCCAGTGTACTCTCCTACGAGCAGTACTTC.

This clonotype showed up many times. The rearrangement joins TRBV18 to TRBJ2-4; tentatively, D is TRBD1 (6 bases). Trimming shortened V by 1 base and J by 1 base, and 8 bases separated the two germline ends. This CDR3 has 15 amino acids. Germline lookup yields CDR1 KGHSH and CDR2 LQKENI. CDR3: CASSPLTGAKNIQYF. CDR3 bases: TGTGCCAGCTCACCACTCACAGGGGCCAAAAACATTCAGTACTTC.

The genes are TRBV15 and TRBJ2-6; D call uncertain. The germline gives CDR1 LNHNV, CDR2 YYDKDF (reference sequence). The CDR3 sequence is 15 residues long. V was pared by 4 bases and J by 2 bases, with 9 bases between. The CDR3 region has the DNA TGTGCCACCAGCACTTTAGGGACTGGGGCCAACGTCCTGACTTTC. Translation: CATSTLGTGANVLTF.

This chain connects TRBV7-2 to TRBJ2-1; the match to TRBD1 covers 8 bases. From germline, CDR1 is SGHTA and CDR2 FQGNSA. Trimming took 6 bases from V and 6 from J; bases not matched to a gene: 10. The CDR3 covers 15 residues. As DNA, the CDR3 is TGTGCCAGCAGGCGACAGGGGCTACACTCCAATGAGCAGTTCTTC. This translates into CASRRQGLHSNEQFF.

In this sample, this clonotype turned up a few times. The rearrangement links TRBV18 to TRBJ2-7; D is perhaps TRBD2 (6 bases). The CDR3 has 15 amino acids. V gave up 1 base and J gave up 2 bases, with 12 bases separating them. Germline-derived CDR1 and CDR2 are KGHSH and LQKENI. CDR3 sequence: CASSPQWGRTYEQYF. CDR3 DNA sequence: TGTGCCAGCTCACCACAATGGGGGAGGACCTACGAGCAGTACTTC. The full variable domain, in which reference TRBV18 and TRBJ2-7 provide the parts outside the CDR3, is NAGVMQNPRHLVRRRGQEARLRCSPMKGHSHVYWYRQLPEEGLKFMVYLQKENIIDESGMPKERFSAEFPKEGPSILRIQQVVRGDSAAYFCASSPQWGRTYEQYFGPGTRLTVT.

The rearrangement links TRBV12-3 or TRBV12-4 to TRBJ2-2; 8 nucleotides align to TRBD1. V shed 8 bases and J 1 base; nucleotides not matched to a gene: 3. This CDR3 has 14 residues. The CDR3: CASLDRGNTGELFF. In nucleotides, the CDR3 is TGTGCCAGCCTTGACAGGGGGAACACCGGGGAGCTGTTTTTT.

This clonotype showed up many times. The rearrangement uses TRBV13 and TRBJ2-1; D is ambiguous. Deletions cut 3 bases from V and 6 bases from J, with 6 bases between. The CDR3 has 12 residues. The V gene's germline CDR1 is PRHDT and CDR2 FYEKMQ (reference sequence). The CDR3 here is CASSFGVNEQFF. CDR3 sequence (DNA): TGTGCCAGCAGCTTTGGAGTCAATGAGCAGTTCTTC.

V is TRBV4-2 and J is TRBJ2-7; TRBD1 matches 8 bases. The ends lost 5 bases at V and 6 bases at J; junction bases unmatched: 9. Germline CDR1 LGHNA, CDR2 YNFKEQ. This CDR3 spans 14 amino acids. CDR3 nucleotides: TGTGCCAGCAGCGACGTCCAGGGGGCGCTCGAGCAGTACTTC. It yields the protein CASSDVQGALEQYF.

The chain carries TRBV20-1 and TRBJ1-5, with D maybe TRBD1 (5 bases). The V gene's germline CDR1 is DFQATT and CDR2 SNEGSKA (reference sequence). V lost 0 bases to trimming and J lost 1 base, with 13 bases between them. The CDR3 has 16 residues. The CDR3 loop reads CSAREPGPMSNQPQHF. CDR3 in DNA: TGCAGTGCTAGAGAACCGGGACCAATGAGCAATCAGCCCCAGCATTTT.

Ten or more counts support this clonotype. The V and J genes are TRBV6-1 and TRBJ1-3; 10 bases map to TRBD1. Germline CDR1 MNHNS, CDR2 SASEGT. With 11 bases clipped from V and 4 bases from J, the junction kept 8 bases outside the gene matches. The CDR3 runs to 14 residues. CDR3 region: CAATDRGSGNTIYF. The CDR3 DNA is TGTGCCGCGACGGACAGGGGGTCCGGAAACACCATATATTTT.

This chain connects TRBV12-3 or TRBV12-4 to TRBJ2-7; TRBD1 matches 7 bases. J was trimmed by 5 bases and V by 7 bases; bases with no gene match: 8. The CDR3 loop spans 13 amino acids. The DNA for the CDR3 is TGTGCCAGCACCCAGTTAGGGGGCCACGAGCAGTACTTC. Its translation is CASTQLGGHEQYF.

This CDR3 reads CASSFVQGREETQYF. The CDR3 bases are TGTGCCAGCAGTTTTGTTCAGGGACGAGAAGAGACCCAGTACTTC. V gene TRBV12-3 or TRBV12-4 combines with J gene TRBJ2-5; perhaps D is TRBD1 or TRBD2 (5 bases each). Trimming left V 3 bases short and J 3 bases short, with 14 bases between. This CDR3 spans 15 amino acids.

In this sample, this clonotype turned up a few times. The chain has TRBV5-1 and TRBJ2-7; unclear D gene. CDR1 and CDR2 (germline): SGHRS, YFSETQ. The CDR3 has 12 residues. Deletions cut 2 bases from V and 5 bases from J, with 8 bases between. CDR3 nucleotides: TGCGCCAGCAGCTTTTCTGGTAACGAGCAGTACTTC. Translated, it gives CASSFSGNEQYF.

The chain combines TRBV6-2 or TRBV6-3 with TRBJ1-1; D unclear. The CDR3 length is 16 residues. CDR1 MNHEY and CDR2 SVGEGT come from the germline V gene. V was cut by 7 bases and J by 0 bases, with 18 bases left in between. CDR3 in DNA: TGTGCCAGCACGTCATCTTCAAGCAGACTGAACACTGAAGCTTTCTTT. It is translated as CASTSSSSRLNTEAFF.

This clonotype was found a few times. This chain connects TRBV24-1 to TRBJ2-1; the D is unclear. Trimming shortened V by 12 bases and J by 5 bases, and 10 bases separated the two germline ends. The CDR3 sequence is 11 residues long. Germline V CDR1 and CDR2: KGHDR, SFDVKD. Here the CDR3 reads CAPGEDNEQFF. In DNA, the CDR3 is TGTGCCCCGGGTGAGGACAATGAGCAGTTCTTC.

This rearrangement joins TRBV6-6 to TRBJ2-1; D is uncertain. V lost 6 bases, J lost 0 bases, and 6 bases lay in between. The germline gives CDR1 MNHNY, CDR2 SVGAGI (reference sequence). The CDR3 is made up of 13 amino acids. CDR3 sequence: CASRLSSYNEQFF. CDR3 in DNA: TGTGCCAGCAGACTGAGCTCCTACAATGAGCAGTTCTTC.

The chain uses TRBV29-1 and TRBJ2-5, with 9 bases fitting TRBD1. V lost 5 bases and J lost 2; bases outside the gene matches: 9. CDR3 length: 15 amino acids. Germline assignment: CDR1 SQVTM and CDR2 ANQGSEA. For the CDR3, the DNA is TGCAGCGTTCTGGTCGTACAGGGGGCTCAAGAGACCCAGTACTTC. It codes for CSVLVVQGAQETQYF.

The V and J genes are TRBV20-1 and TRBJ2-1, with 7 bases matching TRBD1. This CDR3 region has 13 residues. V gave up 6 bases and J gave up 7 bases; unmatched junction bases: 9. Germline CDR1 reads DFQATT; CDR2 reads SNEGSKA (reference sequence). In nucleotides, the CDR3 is TGCAGTGCCGATCGACAGGGAAGGAATGAGCAGTTCTTC. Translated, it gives CSADRQGRNEQFF.

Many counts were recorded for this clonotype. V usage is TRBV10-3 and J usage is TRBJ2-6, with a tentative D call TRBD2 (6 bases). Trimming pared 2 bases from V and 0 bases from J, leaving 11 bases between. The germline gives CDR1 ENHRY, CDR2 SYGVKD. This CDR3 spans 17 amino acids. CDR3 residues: CAISERDSSSGANVLTF. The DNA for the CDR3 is TGTGCCATCAGTGAGCGGGACTCAAGCTCTGGGGCCAACGTCCTGACTTTC.

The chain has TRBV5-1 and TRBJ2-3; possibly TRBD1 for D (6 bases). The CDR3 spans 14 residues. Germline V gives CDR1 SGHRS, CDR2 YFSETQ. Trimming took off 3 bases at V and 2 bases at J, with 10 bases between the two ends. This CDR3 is CASSYRDNTDTQYF. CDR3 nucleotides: TGCGCCAGCAGCTACCGGGACAACACAGATACGCAGTATTTT.